Each of the 15 T cell receptor beta chains below was sequenced from the same sample in a study of T cell responses to AZD1222 COVID-19 vaccine. The protocol was immunoSEQ multiplex PCR, while the TCRdb copy is restricted to in-frame clones and leaves out a portion. The table includes 83,000 or so clones, roughly 82% detected once. The sample consisted of peripheral blood, taken on day 0 of AZD1222 vaccination. These receptors were taken from an adult in good health.

This chain connects TRBV7-3 to TRBJ1-1, with 11 bases that match TRBD1. Germline V lookup: CDR1 SGHTA, CDR2 FQGTGA. This CDR3 is built from 15 residues. J was trimmed by 5 bases and V by 2 bases; bases with no gene match: 4. CDR3 residues: CASSLRDRGRTEAFF. CDR3 nucleotides: TGTGCCAGCAGCTTACGGGACAGGGGGAGGACTGAAGCTTTCTTT.

This clone appeared a single time. The rearrangement uses TRBV6-5 and TRBJ2-7; tentatively, D is TRBD2 (5 bases). The V gene's germline CDR1 is MNHEY and CDR2 SVGAGI. This CDR3 contains 13 residues. The V and J ends lost 8 bases and 4 bases respectively, with 15 bases between them. The CDR3 spells CASSRGDRYEQYF. The CDR3 DNA reads TGTGCCAGCTCCCGGGGAGATCGGTACGAGCAGTACTTC.

The chain links TRBV4-1 to TRBJ2-1; possibly TRBD1 for D (5 bases). Germline V CDR1 and CDR2: MGHRA, YSYEKL. The CDR3 sequence is 16 residues long. Deletions cut 0 bases from V and 4 bases from J, with 13 bases between. Here the CDR3 DNA reads TGCGCCAGCAGCCAAGATCCTAGGGGCAGTTACAATGAGCAGTTCTTC. Protein product: CASSQDPRGSYNEQFF.

The gene calls are TRBV30 and TRBJ1-6; D ambiguous. The CDR3 is made up of 16 amino acids. Germline V CDR1 and CDR2: GTSNPN, SVGIG (reference sequence). Trimming removed 0 bases at V and 3 bases at J, with 12 bases between. DNA of the CDR3: TGTGCCTGGAGTGTTAGCGGGTCTCGCTATAATTCACCCCTCCACTTT. Translation gives CAWSVSGSRYNSPLHF. Drawing the rest from reference TRBV30 and TRBJ1-6, the complete variable domain is SQTIHQWPATLVQPVGSPLSLECTVEGTSNPNLYWYRQAAGRGLQLLFYSVGIGQISSEVPQNLSASRPQDRQFILSSKKLLLSDSGFYLCAWSVSGSRYNSPLHFGNGTRLTVT.

J is TRBJ2-3 and V is TRBV29-1; TRBD1 aligns across 9 bases. CDR1 SQVTM and CDR2 ANQGSEA come from the germline V gene. Trimming removed 0 bases from V and 1 base from J; junction bases left unmatched: 8. The CDR3 has 17 amino acids. CDR3 nucleotides: TGCAGCGTTGAAGATCCCAAGGGGGACAGGGGCACAGATACGCAGTATTTT. Its protein is CSVEDPKGDRGTDTQYF.

The V call is TRBV10-1, the J call TRBJ1-2; D is ambiguous. The CDR3 runs to 13 residues. Germline lookup yields CDR1 WNHNN and CDR2 SYGVQD (reference sequence). The V end was cut by 2 bases, the J end by 4 bases, with 8 bases between. In DNA form, the CDR3 reads TGCGCCAGCAGTGAGGGGCCAGGCTATGGCTACACCTTC. Translated: CASSEGPGYGYTF.

The V and J genes are TRBV9 and TRBJ1-4; TRBD1 might be the D (6 bases). Germline V gene sequence: CDR1 SGDLS, CDR2 YYNGEE. The CDR3 is 18 amino acids. Between the trimmed V and J ends, which lost 6 bases and 5 bases, there was a span of 26 bases. The CDR3 here is CASILTDRLGTRNEKLFF. The CDR3, as DNA: TGTGCCAGCATTCTTACTGACAGGCTCGGGACGCGCAATGAAAAACTGTTTTTT.

The V gene is TRBV7-3, the J gene TRBJ1-1; D is undetermined. Trimming cost V 2 bases and J 1 base, with 5 bases left between them. This CDR3 spans 13 amino acids. CDR1 is SGHTA, CDR2 FQGTGA, per germline. The CDR3 region is CASSLLGNTEAFF. The CDR3 DNA is TGTGCCAGCAGCTTACTAGGGAACACTGAAGCTTTCTTT.

The chain is built from TRBV7-2 and TRBJ2-2; 8 bases map to TRBD2. V shed 5 bases, J shed 4 bases, and the junction held 9 bases outside the gene matches. The CDR3 consists of 16 residues. CDR1 and CDR2 from the germline V gene are SGHTA and FQGNSA. This CDR3 is CASSPIPGGVTGELFF. In DNA, the CDR3 is TGTGCCAGCAGCCCAATCCCGGGAGGGGTCACCGGGGAGCTGTTTTTT.

The table lists this clone with a few counts. V is TRBV20-1 and J is TRBJ2-7; tentative D call: TRBD2 (5 bases). The CDR3 contains 11 residues. The germline gives CDR1 DFQATT, CDR2 SNEGSKA (reference sequence). As DNA, the CDR3 is TGCGTACCCGACGGGACCTACGAGCAGTACTTC. Its translation: CVPDGTYEQYF.

The chain combines TRBV30 with TRBJ1-5; a possible D gene is TRBD1 (6 bases). Trimming took off 0 bases at V and 6 bases at J, with 18 bases between the two ends. The CDR3 has 16 amino acids. Germline V gene sequence: CDR1 GTSNPN, CDR2 SVGIG (reference sequence). Here the CDR3 DNA reads TGTGCCTGGAGTGTCGGGGGGGCCCAGGGGAGTCAGCCCCAGCATTTT. As protein: CAWSVGGAQGSQPQHF.

The rearrangement uses TRBV4-1 and TRBJ2-2; D unclear. V was trimmed by 0 bases and J by 6 bases, leaving 8 bases between them. The length of the CDR3 is 14 residues. CDR1 is MGHRA and CDR2 is YSYEKL in the germline V gene. DNA of the CDR3: TGCGCCAGCAGCCAAGATAGGGTAGCCGGGGAGCTGTTTTTT. Its translation: CASSQDRVAGELFF.

The chain joins TRBV6-2 or TRBV6-3 to TRBJ2-7; D possibly corresponds to TRBD1 (5 bases). CDR1 is MNHEY, CDR2 SVGEGT, per germline. The CDR3 sequence is 12 residues long. V was cut by 5 bases and J by 4 bases, with 9 bases left in between. The CDR3 DNA reads as TGTGCCAGCAGTCCCGGACAATACGAGCAGTACTTC. Protein: CASSPGQYEQYF.

The chain joins TRBV9 to TRBJ2-5, with 8 bases aligning to TRBD2. V lost 3 bases to trimming and J lost 5 bases; unmatched junction nucleotides: 6. Germline V CDR1 and CDR2: SGDLS, YYNGEE. This CDR3 is built from 14 residues. CDR3 nucleotides: TGTGCCAGCAGCGGGGAGTCGGGAGGGGAGACCCAGTACTTC. Its protein is CASSGESGGETQYF.

J is TRBJ1-5 and V is TRBV24-1; D is possibly TRBD1 (6 bases). The CDR3 extends over 15 amino acids. Between the trimmed V and J ends, which lost 5 bases and 7 bases, there was a span of 17 bases. Germline CDR1 KGHDR, CDR2 SFDVKD. The CDR3 bases are TGTGCCACCAGTGCCGCGGGCAGGGGTGAACAGCCCCAGCATTTT. It specifies CATSAAGRGEQPQHF.